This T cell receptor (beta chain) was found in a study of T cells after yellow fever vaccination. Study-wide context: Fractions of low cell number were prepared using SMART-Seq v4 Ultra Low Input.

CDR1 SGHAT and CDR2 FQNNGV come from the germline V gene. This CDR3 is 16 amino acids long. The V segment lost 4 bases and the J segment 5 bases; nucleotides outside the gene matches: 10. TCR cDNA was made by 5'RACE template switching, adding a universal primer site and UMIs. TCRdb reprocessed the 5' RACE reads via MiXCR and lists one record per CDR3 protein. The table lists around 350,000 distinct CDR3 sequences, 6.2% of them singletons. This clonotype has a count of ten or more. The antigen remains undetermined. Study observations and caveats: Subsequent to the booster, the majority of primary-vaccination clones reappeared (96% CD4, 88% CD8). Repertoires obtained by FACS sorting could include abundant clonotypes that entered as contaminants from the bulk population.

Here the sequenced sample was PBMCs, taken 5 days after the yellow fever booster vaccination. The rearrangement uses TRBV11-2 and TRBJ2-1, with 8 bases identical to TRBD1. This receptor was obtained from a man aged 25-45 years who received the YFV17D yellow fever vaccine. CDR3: CASSSYDRGSNNEQFF. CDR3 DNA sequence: TGTGCCAGCAGCTCTTACGACAGGGGCAGCAACAATGAGCAGTTCTTC.